A single sample is the source of the 24 T cell receptor beta chains below, sequenced in a study of CD8 T cells in Susac syndrome (dated by TCRdb to about 2019). Libraries were constructed by the immunoSEQ multiplex PCR assay. RNA was extracted with the RNeasy kit and roughly 0.45 to 1 ug was reverse transcribed using random hexamers. TCRdb handled the public reads itself, with Q25 trimming in fastp and clone calling in MiXCR, and kept productive beta chains. Every CDR3 protein is listed once, alongside the most common genes and DNA of its rows. Recorded for this sample are approximately 46,000 distinct CDR3 sequences; 80% to 95% of them occurred a single time. The leading ten clones occupy about 0.41% of the sample. What was sequenced was CD8+ T cells from PBMCs. All receptors derive from a human donor in good health.

J is TRBJ2-1 and V is TRBV10-3; 10 bases map to TRBD2. The V gene's germline CDR1 is ENHRY and CDR2 SYGVKD. There are 14 residues in the CDR3. V was pared by 1 base and J by 10 bases, with 4 bases of the junction left unmatched. The CDR3 spells CAISELAGGREQFF. CDR3 sequence (DNA): TGTGCCATCAGTGAGTTAGCGGGAGGACGGGAGCAGTTCTTC.

This clonotype was detected once. The V call is TRBV6-5, the J call TRBJ2-5, with TRBD2 matching 11 bases. The germline CDR1 and CDR2 sequences are MNHEY and SVGAGI. The CDR3 is made up of 18 amino acids. V lost 3 bases, J lost 1 base, and 10 bases stayed unmatched. This CDR3 reads CASSYGLAGGQFQETQYF. The CDR3 nucleotides are TGTGCCAGCAGTTATGGTCTAGCGGGAGGTCAGTTCCAAGAGACCCAGTACTTC.

V is TRBV29-1 and J is TRBJ2-7, with TRBD2 identical over 8 bases. In germline, CDR1 is SQVTM, CDR2 ANQGSEA. V was pared by 6 bases and J by 2 bases, with 12 bases of the junction left unmatched. The CDR3 extends over 15 amino acids. CDR3 coding DNA: TGCAGCGTCCTAGTAACCGGGACTAGGGCCTACGAGCAGTACTTC. This sequence encodes CSVLVTGTRAYEQYF.

Comment on this clonotype: The germline gene is not matched at one end of the junction; a read error may be the cause. The CDR3 bases are TGTGCCAGCAGTTTATCGCCAGGGACCCACTCCCACGAGCAGTACTTC. Protein product: CASSLSPGTHSHEQYF. V usage is TRBV27 and J usage is TRBJ2-7; D is possibly TRBD1 or TRBD2 (5 bases each). CDR1 and CDR2 from the germline V gene are MNHEY and SMNVEV (reference sequence). This CDR3 comprises 16 residues.

The chain couples TRBV7-6 to TRBJ2-7; weak D call: TRBD2 (6 bases). Germline assignment: CDR1 SGHVS and CDR2 FNYEAQ. V was trimmed by 2 bases and J by 5 bases, leaving 13 bases between them. This CDR3 spans 14 amino acids. The CDR3 DNA follows: TGTGCCAGCAGCTTAAAGGGAGGACGCGACGAGCAGTACTTC. It is translated as CASSLKGGRDEQYF. The full variable domain, with the rest looked up from reference TRBV7-6 and TRBJ2-7, is GAGVSQSPRYKVTKRGQDVALRCDPISGHVSLYWYRQALGQGPEFLTYFNYEAQQDKSGLPNDRFSAERPEGSISTLTIQRTEQRDSAMYRCASSLKGGRDEQYFGPGTRLTVT.

The chain joins TRBV2 to TRBJ2-7, with 8 bases lining up with TRBD2. There are 15 residues in the CDR3. Germline V gives CDR1 SNHLY, CDR2 FYNNEI. V was clipped by 8 bases and J by 0 bases; unmatched bases: 9. CDR3 nucleotides: TGTGCCAGCGGAGTTAGCGGGACCGACTCCTACGAGCAGTACTTC. Translated: CASGVSGTDSYEQYF.

This chain uses TRBV5-5 with TRBJ2-1; no clear D gene. Germline V CDR1 and CDR2: SGHKS, YYEKEE (reference sequence). Trimming removed 1 base from V and 0 bases from J, with 8 bases in between. This CDR3 region has 15 residues. The CDR3 sequence is CASSLRRSSYNEQFF. DNA for the CDR3: TGTGCCAGCAGCTTGAGGCGTAGCTCCTACAATGAGCAGTTCTTC.

The chain employs TRBV24-1 and TRBJ1-2; no clear D. Germline V CDR1 and CDR2: KGHDR, SFDVKD. V was cut by 1 base and J by 2 bases, with 7 bases left in between. The CDR3 has 14 amino acids. CDR3 bases: TGTGCCACCAGTGATTTCCGGAGAAACTATGGCTACACCTTC. Protein sequence: CATSDFRRNYGYTF.

The genes are TRBV6-2 or TRBV6-3 and TRBJ2-7, with a possible D match to TRBD1 (6 bases). The germline V gene encodes CDR1 MNHEY and CDR2 SVGEGT. The CDR3 is 15 residues long. The V end lost 6 bases, the J end lost 3 bases, and 18 bases lay between the germline ends. The CDR3 nucleotides read TGTGCCAGCAGAAGGATCTCCGGGACAATCTACGAGCAGTACTTC. Translation: CASRRISGTIYEQYF.

J is TRBJ1-1 and V is TRBV7-2; weak D call: TRBD1 (5 bases). The germline V gene has CDR1 SGHTA and CDR2 FQGNSA. The CDR3 is 16 amino acids. The ends were cut back, 8 bases at V and 0 bases at J, with 19 bases in the middle. The CDR3 DNA is TGTGCCAGCGGAAGGGACGGCGTCTACATGAACACTGAAGCTTTCTTT. This gives the protein CASGRDGVYMNTEAFF.

This clonotype has only a few counts. The J gene is TRBJ2-7, the V gene TRBV6-6, with unresolved D. The CDR3 consists of 13 residues. Germline V gives CDR1 MNHNY, CDR2 SVGAGI (reference sequence). V lost 7 bases, J lost 3 bases, and 13 bases lay in between. The CDR3 here is CASTIRADYEQYF. CDR3 sequence (DNA): TGTGCCAGCACCATACGGGCAGACTACGAGCAGTACTTC.

The J gene is TRBJ2-3, the V gene TRBV27; weak D call: TRBD1 (7 bases). Germline V lookup: CDR1 MNHEY, CDR2 SMNVEV (reference sequence). Trimming shortened V by 0 bases and J by 6 bases, and 10 bases separated the two germline ends. The CDR3 loop spans 14 amino acids. The CDR3 coding sequence is TGTGCCAGCAGTTTATCGGAGGGGGCGGATACGCAGTATTTT. This encodes CASSLSEGADTQYF.

This clonotype was recorded only once. V usage is TRBV4-1 and J usage is TRBJ2-1; 9 bases line up with TRBD1. Germline trimming cut 2 bases from V and 9 bases from J; bases unmatched to any gene: 8. Germline V gives CDR1 MGHRA, CDR2 YSYEKL. This CDR3 has 15 amino acids. CDR3 sequence: CASSQSSQGAGEQFF. The CDR3 DNA is TGCGCCAGCAGCCAATCCTCACAGGGGGCAGGTGAGCAGTTCTTC.

The genes are TRBV29-1 and TRBJ1-1; 8 nucleotides agree with TRBD1. This CDR3 is 12 amino acids long. V gave up 7 bases and J gave up 6 bases; unmatched junction bases: 7. Germline V gives CDR1 SQVTM, CDR2 ANQGSEA. The CDR3 sequence: CSAHDRGPEAFF. CDR3 coding DNA: TGCAGCGCCCATGACAGGGGCCCTGAAGCTTTCTTT.

The V call is TRBV7-9, the J call TRBJ1-1, with D possibly being TRBD1 (5 bases). The CDR3 contains 16 residues. V lost 0 bases, J lost 4 bases, and 15 bases lay in between. Germline V gene lookup returns CDR1 SEHNR and CDR2 FQNEAQ (reference sequence). CDR3 region: CASSLAEGPRGTEAFF. In DNA, the CDR3 is TGTGCCAGCAGCTTAGCTGAGGGGCCGCGGGGCACTGAAGCTTTCTTT.

This chain links TRBV18 with TRBJ2-1; D might be TRBD1 (5 bases). The CDR3 extends over 14 amino acids. CDR1 and CDR2 (germline): KGHSH, LQKENI. V lost 6 bases to trimming and J lost 6 bases, with 15 bases between them. The CDR3 spells CASSHPGKGNEQFF. The DNA for the CDR3 is TGTGCCAGCTCCCACCCAGGGAAAGGCAATGAGCAGTTCTTC.

The chain carries TRBV6-2 or TRBV6-3 and TRBJ2-5; TRBD2 agrees at 9 bases. The V gene end was trimmed by 9 bases and the J gene end by 3 bases; junction bases not matched to a gene: 14. CDR1 and CDR2 (germline): MNHEY, SVGEGT. The CDR3 runs 16 residues. CDR3 residues: CASRFRVLAGEETQYF. In DNA, the CDR3 is TGTGCCAGTCGATTCCGAGTATTAGCGGGAGAAGAGACCCAGTACTTC.

The V call is TRBV2, the J call TRBJ2-7; 9 bases match TRBD2. Germline V gene lookup returns CDR1 SNHLY and CDR2 FYNNEI. The CDR3 is made up of 15 amino acids. The J segment lost 7 bases and the V segment lost 6 bases, leaving 13 bases of the junction unmatched. The CDR3 region is CASRASGGSGKEQYF. The CDR3 bases are TGTGCCAGCAGGGCCAGCGGGGGGAGTGGGAAGGAGCAGTACTTC. The entire variable domain, with the rest obtained from reference TRBV2 and TRBJ2-7, is as follows: EPEVTQTPSHQVTQMGQEVILRCVPISNHLYFYWYRQILGQKVEFLVSFYNNEISEKSEIFDDQFSVERPDGSNFTLKIRSTKLEDSAMYFCASRASGGSGKEQYFGPGTRLTVT.

J is TRBJ2-1 and V is TRBV6-5; TRBD2 matches at 11 bases. This CDR3 has 16 residues. The V and J ends lost 0 bases and 8 bases, in that order; junction bases with no gene match: 6. CDR1 and CDR2 (germline): MNHEY, SVGAGI. The CDR3 nucleotides read TGTGCCAGCAGTTACTCGGTGGTAGCGGGAGGGGATGAGCAGTTCTTC. It encodes CASSYSVVAGGDEQFF.

V is TRBV6-5 and J is TRBJ2-6; possible D gene TRBD1, 6 bases. CDR1 is MNHEY, CDR2 SVGAGI, per germline. Trimming took 7 bases from V and 2 from J, leaving 12 bases between them. CDR3 length equals 15 residues. The CDR3 region is CASTPQGPGANVLTF. In DNA, the CDR3 is TGTGCCAGCACCCCCCAGGGGCCTGGGGCCAACGTCCTGACTTTC.

The rearrangement links TRBV29-1 to TRBJ2-1, with 7 bases matching TRBD1. CDR3 length: 14 amino acids. The V gene's germline CDR1 is SQVTM and CDR2 ANQGSEA. V lost 7 bases to trimming and J lost 4 bases; unmatched junction nucleotides: 10. CDR3 sequence: CSAETGYGYNEQFF. In DNA form, the CDR3 reads TGCAGCGCGGAGACAGGGTACGGATACAATGAGCAGTTCTTC.

The chain uses TRBV5-6 and TRBJ2-2; 7 bases fit TRBD2. V was pared by 1 base and J by 6 bases, with 18 bases of the junction left unmatched. This CDR3 has 19 amino acids. CDR1 SGHDT and CDR2 YYEEEE come from the germline V gene. CDR3 in amino acids: CASSLFSRWEGQVAGELFF. The DNA for the CDR3 is TGTGCCAGCAGCTTGTTCAGTCGATGGGAGGGCCAGGTCGCCGGGGAGCTGTTTTTT.

The genes are TRBV20-1 and TRBJ2-3; 7 bases agree with TRBD1. Germline V lookup: CDR1 DFQATT, CDR2 SNEGSKA (reference sequence). The CDR3 covers 14 residues. Trimming cost V 5 bases and J 2 bases; bases outside gene matches: 7. CDR3 in amino acids: CSADAGTDTDTQYF. The CDR3 bases are TGCAGTGCTGACGCCGGGACAGACACAGATACGCAGTATTTT.

The chain carries TRBV6-5 and TRBJ2-7; D is possibly TRBD2 (7 bases). CDR1 is MNHEY, CDR2 SVGAGI, per germline. With 0 bases removed from V and 3 bases from J, the gap between germline ends came to 12 bases. The CDR3 has 15 residues. The DNA of the CDR3 is TGTGCCAGCAGTTACTCGGCGGGGGCGAACTACGAGCAGTACTTC. The encoded protein is CASSYSAGANYEQYF.